A single T cell receptor beta chain is shown here with its context. These data are taken from a study of T cell repertoires in cytomegalovirus infection. Study background: Public TCR beta signatures were indicative of both CMV infection and a matching HLA type.

A single record per CDR3 protein comes from TCRdb applying MiXCR to the reads. In the table there are 200,000 to 300,000 distinct CDR3 sequences, about 13% of which are singletons. From germline, CDR1 is MNHEY and CDR2 SVGEGT. V gave up 2 bases and J gave up 4 bases, with 5 bases separating them. There are 12 residues in the CDR3. Material for sequencing was PBMCs. The receptor was derived from a human donor in good health (CMV status not recorded). Some clones in this sample may be carry-over from other donors' samples. V is TRBV6-2 or TRBV6-3 and J is TRBJ2-5, with D unresolved. The DNA for the CDR3 is TGTGCCAGCAGTTACAACCCAGAGACCCAGTACTTC. Protein product: CASSYNPETQYF.